The TCR beta chain described here comes from a study of Tregs in tolerant kidney transplant recipients. Germline V gives CDR1 MNHEY, CDR2 SVGAGI. CDR3 size: 16 residues. The junction had 9 bases not matched to a gene; V was cut back by 0 bases and J by 10 bases. Study-wide findings and caveats: Biological reproducibility was not directly addressed in this study.

Comments on this clone: The antigen remains undetermined.

Clones were read by immunoSEQ multiplex PCR, and TCRdb kept only the in-frame ones, dropping some. The sample lists approximately 260,000 clones, about 80% seen once, with approximately 0.69% in the top ten. Sequencing used CD4+ T cells from blood. The chain has TRBV6-5 and TRBJ1-6; 7 positions match TRBD1. The TCR sequence derives from a human donor in good health. CDR3 residues: CASSYSVAGGGSPLHF. The CDR3 DNA reads as TGTGCCAGCAGTTACTCGGTGGCAGGGGGAGGATCACCCCTCCACTTT.